This T cell receptor beta chain originates from a study of blood T cells in healthy people across ages. Study-level background: Per two T cells, template switching captured roughly one barcoded beta molecule.

A second PCR, run for about 7 to 11 cycles, used a sample-barcoded 5' primer plus a J-beta primer mix. One entry per CDR3 protein, called by TCRdb with MiXCR from the 5' RACE reads. Among 700,000 or so distinct CDR3 sequences listed, 20% to 25% were seen once. The CDR3 runs 13 residues. Per the germline V gene, CDR1 is DFQATT and CDR2 is SNEGSKA (reference sequence). The ends were cut back, 4 bases at V and 0 bases at J, with 9 bases in the middle. This clonotype has ten or more counts. Input material: blood. The sequence was obtained from a man between 65 and 85 years old in good health. The chain combines TRBV20-1 with TRBJ2-5; D unresolved. The CDR3 DNA reads as TGCAGTGCTACATCTTACTACCAAGAGACCCAGTACTTC. This translates into CSATSYYQETQYF.